The 18 T cell receptor beta chains listed next were all sequenced from one sample in a study of control samples from healthy donors and cancer patients. Sequencing was performed with immunoSEQ multiplex PCR; in TCRdb, only in-frame clones are kept and a portion is missing. The sample has 45,000 to 60,000 clones, around 90% seen once. The specimen sequenced was PBMCs. These receptors were collected from a man aged 60 to 75 with head and neck cancer.

V is TRBV30 and J is TRBJ2-5; either TRBD1 or TRBD2 may fit D (6 bases each). V lost 7 bases and J 5 bases, leaving 14 bases between the germline ends. The CDR3 extends over 12 amino acids. Germline V gives CDR1 GTSNPN, CDR2 SVGIG (reference sequence). CDR3 amino acids: CAYSPGAETQYF. For the CDR3, the DNA is TGTGCCTACAGCCCGGGGGCGGAGACCCAGTACTTC.

The CDR3 sequence is CASSEGDRALAGELFF. CDR3 sequence (DNA): TGCGCCAGCAGCGAGGGAGACAGGGCTCTCGCCGGGGAGCTGTTTTTT. The chain recombines TRBV5-1 with TRBJ2-2; 7 positions agree with TRBD1. The CDR3 totals 16 residues. The ends lost 4 bases at V and 6 bases at J; junction bases unmatched: 12. Germline V gives CDR1 SGHRS, CDR2 YFSETQ.

The V gene is TRBV4-3, the J gene TRBJ2-5; perhaps TRBD1 as D (5 bases). The CDR3 has 15 residues. V was shortened by 1 base and J by 9 bases, with 18 bases between the two germline ends. Germline lookup yields CDR1 LGHNA and CDR2 YSLEER. CDR3 protein: CASSQVLAATRAQYF. The DNA of the CDR3 is TGCGCCAGCAGCCAAGTCTTGGCGGCGACCAGGGCCCAGTACTTC.

The chain couples TRBV5-3 to TRBJ2-7, with 8 bases aligning to TRBD1. TRBV5-3 is an ORF, and what it does is uncertain. V was clipped by 5 bases and J by 0 bases; unmatched bases: 10. The CDR3 contains 16 residues. The CDR3 DNA follows: TGTGCCAGAAGTGGTAGGGACAGGTACTTCTCCTACGAGCAGTACTTC. Its translation: CARSGRDRYFSYEQYF.

J is TRBJ2-5 and V is TRBV3-1 (or the pseudogene TRBV3-2); TRBD2 agrees at 11 bases. The trim removed 1 base at V and 2 bases at J, leaving 12 bases unmatched. This CDR3 has 19 amino acids. Germline V gene data show CDR1 as LGHDT and CDR2 as YNNKEL (reference sequence). CDR3 DNA sequence: TGTGCCAGCAGCCAAGTTTGGCCTGGACTAGCGGGCCCTCAAGAGACCCAGTACTTC. Encoded protein: CASSQVWPGLAGPQETQYF.

CDR3 in amino acids: CASSQTGDNEQFF. CDR3 nucleotide sequence: TGTGCCAGCAGCCAGACAGGGGACAATGAGCAGTTCTTC. The V gene is TRBV14, the J gene TRBJ2-1, with 8 bases that match TRBD1. The CDR3 is made up of 13 amino acids. The ends lost 3 bases at V and 5 bases at J; junction bases unmatched: 0. The germline V gene has CDR1 SGHDN and CDR2 FVKESK.

In regard to this clone: Other DNA sequences of this sample code for an identical CDR3. The chain joins TRBV9 to TRBJ2-7; 7 bases match TRBD1. This CDR3 has 14 amino acids. Germline lookup yields CDR1 SGDLS and CDR2 YYNGEE. V gave up 0 bases and J gave up 2 bases; unmatched junction bases: 2. CDR3 coding DNA: TGTGCCAGCAGCGTAGCTCAGGGGGCCTACGAGCAGTACTTC. It specifies CASSVAQGAYEQYF.

This chain uses TRBV9 with TRBJ2-5; D remains unclear. Trimming took 0 bases from V and 1 from J, leaving 7 bases between them. Germline CDR1 is SGDLS and CDR2 is YYNGEE. CDR3 size: 14 residues. CDR3 protein: CASSVEQSQETQYF. The CDR3 DNA follows: TGTGCCAGCAGCGTAGAACAGAGCCAAGAGACCCAGTACTTC.

The genes are TRBV4-3 and TRBJ1-2, with no clear D. This CDR3 is built from 13 residues. CDR1 LGHNA and CDR2 YSLEER come from the germline V gene. Trimming pared 0 bases from V and 8 bases from J, leaving 10 bases between. The CDR3 sequence is CASSQEGSRGYTF. CDR3 bases: TGCGCCAGCAGCCAAGAAGGGTCGCGGGGCTACACCTTC.

The chain has TRBV12-3 or TRBV12-4 and TRBJ1-6; D uncertain. The V end lost 2 bases, the J end lost 8 bases, and 7 bases lay between the germline ends. This CDR3 is 13 amino acids long. The CDR3 DNA reads as TGTGCCAGCAGTTTAACCGACCATTCACCCCTCCACTTT. This translates into CASSLTDHSPLHF.

The CDR3 here is CSASGLALYEQYF. For the CDR3, the DNA is TGCAGTGCTAGTGGGCTAGCGCTCTACGAGCAGTACTTC. This sequence joins TRBV20-1 and TRBJ2-7; perhaps TRBD2 as D (6 bases). Germline lookup yields CDR1 DFQATT and CDR2 SNEGSKA (reference sequence). V dropped 3 bases and J dropped 3 bases, with 12 bases sitting between them. The CDR3 runs 13 residues.

This clone was observed once. The rearrangement links TRBV3-1 (or the pseudogene TRBV3-2) to TRBJ2-2; D gene unclear. In germline, CDR1 is LGHDT, CDR2 YNNKEL (reference sequence). This CDR3 comprises 14 residues. Trimming removed 4 bases from V and 2 bases from J, with 8 bases in between. For the CDR3, the DNA is TGTGCCAGCAGCCTACTCGAAAACACCGGGGAGCTGTTTTTT. Encoded protein: CASSLLENTGELFF.

The chain is built from TRBV19 and TRBJ2-6; D is perhaps TRBD2 (5 bases). The CDR3 runs 17 residues. V was pared by 3 bases and J by 0 bases, with 12 bases between. The V gene's germline CDR1 is LNHDA and CDR2 SQIVND (reference sequence). The CDR3 region has the DNA TGTGCCAGTAGTATCGGGGTTCTCTACTCTGGGGCCAACGTCCTGACTTTC. The encoded protein is CASSIGVLYSGANVLTF.

V usage is TRBV4-3 and J usage is TRBJ2-5, with D perhaps matching TRBD2 (6 bases). The CDR3 has 16 residues. In germline, CDR1 is LGHNA, CDR2 YSLEER. Trimming pared 0 bases from V and 5 bases from J, leaving 16 bases between. CDR3 region: CASSQDWRDRRETQYF. CDR3 DNA sequence: TGCGCCAGCAGCCAAGATTGGAGGGATCGGCGGGAGACCCAGTACTTC.

The V gene is TRBV7-9, the J gene TRBJ1-1; a weak D match, TRBD1 (6 bases). Trimming left V 5 bases short and J 4 bases short, with 14 bases between. Germline V gives CDR1 SEHNR, CDR2 FQNEAQ (reference sequence). CDR3 length: 14 amino acids. CDR3 in amino acids: CASSPAWGLTEAFF. Written as DNA, the CDR3 is TGTGCCAGCAGCCCCGCTTGGGGGCTCACTGAAGCTTTCTTT.

This clone was seen a handful of times. The chain has TRBV6-6 and TRBJ2-1, with D maybe TRBD2 (5 bases). Germline V lookup: CDR1 MNHNY, CDR2 SVGAGI (reference sequence). This CDR3 has 12 residues. Deletions cut 8 bases from V and 2 bases from J, with 7 bases between. In nucleotides, the CDR3 is TGTGCCAGCTTCGGGACCTACAATGAGCAGTTCTTC. It translates to CASFGTYNEQFF.

This chain joins TRBV7-9 and TRBJ1-4, with a possible D match to TRBD1 (5 bases). The CDR3 runs to 14 residues. V was pared by 2 bases and J by 5 bases, with 9 bases between. Looked up from germline, CDR1 is SEHNR and CDR2 is FQNEAQ (reference sequence). Here the CDR3 reads CASSLPRVNEKLFF. In DNA form, the CDR3 reads TGTGCCAGCAGCTTACCCAGGGTAAATGAAAAACTGTTTTTT.

This clone was detected only a few times. The chain carries TRBV18 and TRBJ2-4; tentatively, D is TRBD2 (6 bases). V shed 2 bases and J shed 1 base, with 21 bases lying between them. There are 19 residues in the CDR3. Germline V gene data show CDR1 as KGHSH and CDR2 as LQKENI. For the CDR3, the DNA is TGTGCCAGCTCACCAAGGAGCGGGCCCCAATACCCGGCCAAAAACATTCAGTACTTC. The encoded protein is CASSPRSGPQYPAKNIQYF.